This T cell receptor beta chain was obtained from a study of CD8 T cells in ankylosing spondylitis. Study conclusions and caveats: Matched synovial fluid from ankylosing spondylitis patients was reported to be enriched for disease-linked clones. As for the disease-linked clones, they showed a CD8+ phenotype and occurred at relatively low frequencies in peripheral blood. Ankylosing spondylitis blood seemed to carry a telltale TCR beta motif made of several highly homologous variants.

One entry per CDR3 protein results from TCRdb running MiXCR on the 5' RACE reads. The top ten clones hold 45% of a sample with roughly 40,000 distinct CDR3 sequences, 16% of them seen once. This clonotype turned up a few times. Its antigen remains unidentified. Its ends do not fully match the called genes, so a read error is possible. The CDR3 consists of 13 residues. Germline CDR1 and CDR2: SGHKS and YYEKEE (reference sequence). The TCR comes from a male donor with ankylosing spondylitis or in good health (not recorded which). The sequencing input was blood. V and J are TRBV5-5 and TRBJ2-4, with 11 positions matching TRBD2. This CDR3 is CASSLIGGTSGNF. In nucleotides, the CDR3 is TGTGCCAGCAGCTTGATAGGTGGGACTAGCGGCAATTTC. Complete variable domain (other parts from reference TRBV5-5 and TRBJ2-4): DAGVTQSPTHLIKTRGQQVTLRCSPISGHKSVSWYQQVLGQGPQFIFQYYEKEERGRGNFPDRFSARQFPNYSSELNVNALLLGDSALYLCASSLIGGTSGNFGAGTRLSVL.